This T cell receptor beta chain comes out of a study of regulatory T cells in long-lasting Graves disease. The TCR beta library used iRepertoire HTBI primers with Arm-PCR amplification of CDR3. Original analysis: Sequenced samples collectively carried 60 to 75 TRBV and around 15 TRBJ segments. TCRdb fed the multiplex PCR reads into MiXCR, producing one record per CDR3 protein. Here the V and J calls rest on TCRdb's processing, not on the authors' analysis. Of about 380,000 distinct CDR3 sequences listed, less than 20% are singletons. Study results and limitations: Persistent disease preferred TRBV28, TRBJ1-2 and TRBJ2-5; new disease, TRBV20-1 and TRBJ2-1.

The time point here: newly diagnosed GD, antithyroid drugs for less than 3 months. RNA isolated from PBMCs was used to make the TCR library. Details on this clonotype: Its specificity is unknown.

The V and J ends lost 3 bases and 1 base, in that order; junction bases with no gene match: 2. The CDR3 is made up of 15 amino acids. Germline V gene sequence: CDR1 SGHTA, CDR2 FQGNSA. The chain joins TRBV7-2 to TRBJ2-5; 10 nucleotides line up with TRBD2. The clonotype comes from a female donor with Graves disease. This material consisted of peripheral blood mononuclear cells (PBMCs), taken at new diagnosis, from a patient treated with antithyroid drugs. The CDR3 is CASSFTSGAQETQYF. Here the CDR3 DNA reads TGTGCCAGCAGCTTTACTAGCGGGGCCCAAGAGACCCAGTACTTC.